A selection of T cell receptor beta chains follows, all from one sample in a study of response to subunit inactivated influenza vaccine. TCRdb recomputed calls from the RT-PCR reads with MiXCR, one row per CDR3 protein. The sample consists of 150,000 to 200,000 distinct CDR3 sequences, about 10% of them appearing once. The material sequenced was non-naive T cells sorted from PBMCs, taken on the day of vaccination. All receptors derive from a man aged 50 to 60 who received an inactivated influenza vaccine. Each CDR3 is given with its conserved first and last residue. The order of the fields is D gene, clone size, J gene, V gene, CDR3 DNA, CDR3 protein. The D gene is left open where the match is weak. Not all rows give a size; the values are once, few, many and, for expanded clones, a class.

>TRBD1|few|TRBJ2-2|TRBV5-1
TGCGCCAGCAGCTTGGACGGGACAGGGAGCACCGGGGAGCTGTTTTTT
CASSLDGTGSTGELFF
>NA|NA|TRBJ2-1|TRBV5-4
TGTGCCAGCAGCTTGGTTATGTACACCTCCTACAATGAGCAGTTCTTC
CASSLVMYTSYNEQFF
>NA|NA|TRBJ2-1|TRBV4-3
TGCGCCAGCAGCCAAGGCGTCGGGAATGAGCAGTTCTTC
CASSQGVGNEQFF
>NA|few|TRBJ1-1|TRBV19
TGTGCCAGTGCGAACCCGGACGTGAACACTGAAGCTTTCTTT
CASANPDVNTEAFF
>NA|few|TRBJ2-7|TRBV5-1
TGCGCCAGCAGCCAGGGTCCTAGCTCCTACGAGCAGTACTTC
CASSQGPSSYEQYF
>NA|many|TRBJ2-1|TRBV2
TGTGCCAGCAGTGGGGGTAACTCAAATGAGCAGTTCTTC
CASSGGNSNEQFF
>NA|few|TRBJ2-7|TRBV7-9
TGTAGCAGCAGCTCATTTTTGTACGAGCAGTACTTC
CSSSSFLYEQYF
>TRBD2|few|TRBJ2-3|TRBV6-4
TGTGCCAGCAGACCAAGGCGGACTAGCGGGGGGATCACTAGCACAGATGCGCAGTATTTT
CASRPRRTSGGITSTDAQYF
>NA|few|TRBJ2-2|TRBV30
TGTGCCTGGACGCGTGGGGGAACCGGGGAGCTGTTTTTT
CAWTRGGTGELFF
>TRBD1|NA|TRBJ2-5|TRBV7-2
TGTGCCAGCAGCTTAACAGGGGGCGTAGAGACCCAGTACTTC
CASSLTGGVETQYF
>NA|many|TRBJ2-7|TRBV6-5
TGTGCCAGCAGTTACCCAGAAACCTACGAGCAGTACTTC
CASSYPETYEQYF
>NA|NA|TRBJ2-7|TRBV2
TGTGCCAGCAGTGAAGCGCTTGGGGCCGGGTTATCCTACGAGCAGTACTTC
CASSEALGAGLSYEQYF
>NA|NA|TRBJ2-5|TRBV2
TGTGCCAGCAGTGAAGCTTCAGTTCAAGAGACCCAGTACTTC
CASSEASVQETQYF
>TRBD1|many|TRBJ1-2|TRBV27
TGTGCCAGCAGTTTATGGGGACAGAGCAACTATGGCTACACCTTC
CASSLWGQSNYGYTF
>NA|many|TRBJ2-7|TRBV3-1
TGTGCCAGCAGCCATGGTTACGAGCAGTACTTC
CASSHGYEQYF
>TRBD1|NA|TRBJ2-5|TRBV20-1
TGCAGTGCCGATCCAGGACAGGGGATCGGAGAGACCCAGTACTTC
CSADPGQGIGETQYF
>NA|many|TRBJ2-3|TRBV11-2
TGTGCCAGCAGCTTAGATCTGAGGAGGGGAGGACTGTTGGCTAGCACAGATACGCAGTATTTT
CASSLDLRRGGLLASTDTQYF
>NA|NA|TRBJ2-7|TRBV4-2
TGTGCCAGCGGCCGCGGGGTCGGCTGCTACGAGCAGTACTTC
CASGRGVGCYEQYF
>NA|few|TRBJ1-2|TRBV5-1
TGCGCCAGCAGCCCCGGGACAATCCTAGGCTACACCTTC
CASSPGTILGYTF
>NA|NA|TRBJ1-1|TRBV6-1
TGTGCCAGCAGTGAAATGCCGGGCACTGAAGCTTTCTTT
CASSEMPGTEAFF
>TRBD2|many|TRBJ2-7|TRBV18
TGTGCCAGCTCACCACCTCTGTTAGCGGGACATGACTACGAGCAGTACTTC
CASSPPLLAGHDYEQYF
>NA|few|TRBJ2-5|TRBV27
TGTGCCAGCAGCCCCCTTCGAGGGGTCCAAGAGACCCAGTACTTC
CASSPLRGVQETQYF
>TRBD2|NA|TRBJ2-1|TRBV20-1
TGCAGTGCTTGGGGACTAGCGGGAGGGCCTGACAATGAGCAGTTCTTC
CSAWGLAGGPDNEQFF
>NA|many|TRBJ2-5|TRBV20-1
TGCAGTGCTCCTAGATGGGTCACCCAAGAGACCCAGTACTTC
CSAPRWVTQETQYF
>NA|few|TRBJ2-1|TRBV4-3
TGCGCCAGCAGCCACCTACTAGAAACGCGTACAGGAATTAATGAGCAGTTCTTC
CASSHLLETRTGINEQFF
>TRBD2|few|TRBJ2-1|TRBV2
TGTGCCAGCACCCCCGGGACTAGCGGGGTCCATGAGCAGTTCTTC
CASTPGTSGVHEQFF
>NA|NA|TRBJ1-2|TRBV24-1
TGTGCCACCAGTGATAATGTCTATGGCTACACCTTC
CATSDNVYGYTF
>NA|many|TRBJ2-5|TRBV4-2
TGTGCCAGCAGCCCCGATCGACAGGAGACCCAGTACTTC
CASSPDRQETQYF